The rows below give T cell receptor beta chains drawn from one sample of a study of T cells in Graves' hyperthyroidism and ophthalmopathy. TCRdb re-derived calls from the multiplex PCR reads in MiXCR, one entry per CDR3 protein. The sample holds some 770,000 distinct CDR3 sequences, about a sixth seen once. Sequenced sample: blood. These receptor sequences come from a man between 18 and 35 years old with Graves' hyperthyroidism. Both conserved end residues are part of each CDR3. Each record gives: V gene, clone size, D gene, J gene, CDR3 DNA, CDR3 protein. A D gene is named only where the DNA matches it firmly. Clone size appears in some rows only: once, few, many, or a class for an expanded clone.

V gene: TRBV2
clone size: few
D gene: TRBD2
J gene: TRBJ2-1
CDR3 DNA: TGTGCCAGCAGTGAAGCGCGGACTAGCGGGAGTTGGTACAATGAGCAGTTCTTC
CDR3 protein: CASSEARTSGSWYNEQFF

V gene: TRBV5-1
clone size: -
D gene: TRBD1
J gene: TRBJ2-1
CDR3 DNA: TGCGCCAGCAGAAGACAGGGGTCCGAGCAGTTCTTC
CDR3 protein: CASRRQGSEQFF

V gene: TRBV2
clone size: many
D gene: -
J gene: TRBJ2-7
CDR3 DNA: TGTGCCAGCACTTTTGGCGGGATTAAGGCCTACGAGCAGTACTTC
CDR3 protein: CASTFGGIKAYEQYF

V gene: TRBV27
clone size: few
D gene: TRBD2
J gene: TRBJ2-1
CDR3 DNA: TGTGCCAGCAGTCCCTTAGCGGGGAGGAACAATGAGCAGTTCTTC
CDR3 protein: CASSPLAGRNNEQFF

V gene: TRBV6-5
clone size: many
D gene: -
J gene: TRBJ1-1
CDR3 DNA: TGTGCCAGCAGTTACTCGCGAACGTTGAACACTGAAGCTTTCTTT
CDR3 protein: CASSYSRTLNTEAFF

V gene: TRBV18
clone size: many
D gene: -
J gene: TRBJ2-5
CDR3 DNA: TGTGCCAGCTCACCTCCTTGGGGTGGATCAGAGACCCAGTACTTC
CDR3 protein: CASSPPWGGSETQYF

V gene: TRBV28
clone size: many
D gene: TRBD1
J gene: TRBJ1-6
CDR3 DNA: TGTGCCAGCAGTTCCCAGGACAGGGTGCCACCCCTCCACTTT
CDR3 protein: CASSSQDRVPPLHF

V gene: TRBV7-2
clone size: many
D gene: TRBD2
J gene: TRBJ2-7
CDR3 DNA: TGTGCCAGCAGCTTAGTCTCACTAGCGGGAGCCTACGAGCAGTACTTC
CDR3 protein: CASSLVSLAGAYEQYF

V gene: TRBV2
clone size: -
D gene: -
J gene: TRBJ1-5
CDR3 DNA: TGTGCCAGCACAGAACGAACGGGGGCCAGCCGGCCCCAGCATTTT
CDR3 protein: CASTERTGASRPQHF

V gene: TRBV5-1
clone size: -
D gene: TRBD2
J gene: TRBJ2-5
CDR3 DNA: TGCGCCAGCAGTCTAGCGGGGATAGCAGAGAGCCAGTACTTC
CDR3 protein: CASSLAGIAESQYF

V gene: TRBV6-1
clone size: many
D gene: -
J gene: TRBJ2-1
CDR3 DNA: TGTGCCAGCAGTGATCCCGGAGGGGGAAATGAGCAGTTCTTC
CDR3 protein: CASSDPGGGNEQFF

V gene: TRBV19
clone size: few
D gene: TRBD2
J gene: TRBJ2-1
CDR3 DNA: TGTGCCAGCGCGGGAGGGAAATTTTCCTACAATGAGCAGTTCTTC
CDR3 protein: CASAGGKFSYNEQFF

V gene: TRBV11-2
clone size: many
D gene: TRBD2
J gene: TRBJ2-1
CDR3 DNA: TGTGCCAGCAGCCCCGGGACTACCGGGAATGAGCAGTTCTTC
CDR3 protein: CASSPGTTGNEQFF

V gene: TRBV7-8
clone size: few
D gene: TRBD2
J gene: TRBJ2-5
CDR3 DNA: TGTGCCAGCAGTCCTCCGGGACTAGGGGGGTGGGAGACCCAGTACTTC
CDR3 protein: CASSPPGLGGWETQYF

V gene: TRBV4-1
clone size: -
D gene: -
J gene: TRBJ2-2
CDR3 DNA: TGCGCCAGCAGCCTGAGAAACAGGGGAGGAAGCGGGGAGCTGTTTTTT
CDR3 protein: CASSLRNRGGSGELFF

V gene: TRBV19
clone size: -
D gene: TRBD2
J gene: TRBJ2-7
CDR3 DNA: TGTGCCAGTACCCCGCAAGGGACTAGCGGGACCTACGAGCAGTACTTC
CDR3 protein: CASTPQGTSGTYEQYF

V gene: TRBV6-1
clone size: few
D gene: -
J gene: TRBJ1-5
CDR3 DNA: TGTGTCAGCAGTAGTCAGGGAGATCAGCCCCAGCATTTT
CDR3 protein: CVSSSQGDQPQHF